This T cell receptor (beta chain) stems from a study of blood T cell repertoires in COVID-19. Study at large: COVID-19 samples collected from the United States, Italy and Spain covered acute and convalescent phases.

Researchers sorted participants into cohorts using their self-reported clinical history. Trimming took off 8 bases at V and 3 bases at J, with 12 bases between the two ends. Germline-derived CDR1 and CDR2 are MNHEY and SVGAGI. The CDR3 totals 13 residues. Only in-frame clones appear in the TCRdb table, and some are missing; sequencing was by immunoSEQ multiplex PCR. This sample has about 200,000 clones, with approximately 83% found just once. What was sequenced was PBMCs or T cells enriched from blood (not recorded which). This TCR derives from a man aged 40-55 years who had recovered from COVID-19. This chain connects TRBV6-5 to TRBJ2-3, with a possible D match to TRBD2 (6 bases). CDR3 loop: CASGGVGTDTQYF. As DNA, the CDR3 is TGTGCCAGCGGCGGGGTCGGGACAGATACGCAGTATTTT.